These T cell receptor beta chains were read from a single sample in a study of vaccination effects on CD4 cells after COVID-19. TCRdb keeps only in-frame clones here, not all; method: immunoSEQ multiplex PCR. The top ten clones hold under 15% of a sample with fewer than 35,000 clones, 74% of them seen once. Their recognized antigens are unknown. The sample here was CD4+ T cells from PBMCs cultured without peptide, taken after COVID-19 vaccination. The receptor set was obtained from a human donor who received a COVID-19 vaccine. Both conserved end residues are part of each CDR3.

j_call v_call cdr3_aa
TRBJ1-1 TRBV14 CATEQGNTEAFF
TRBJ1-2 TRBV9 CASSVEARTGASYGYTF
TRBJ1-6 TRBV5-1 CASSPGTGRRNSPLHF
TRBJ1-4 TRBV7-9 CASSPGLGVEKLFF
TRBJ1-6 TRBV7-9 CASIETGGDNSPLHF
TRBJ1-3 TRBV14 CASSQDPLGGTIYF
TRBJ2-7 TRBV6-5 CASSPSLYEQYF
TRBJ2-3 TRBV7-2 CASSPRLAGSTDTQYF
TRBJ1-2 TRBV3-1/TRBV3-2 CASSQDLSSSGYTF
TRBJ2-1 TRBV7-2 CASSLASGGAYNEQFF
TRBJ1-2 TRBV19 CASSISGENYGYTF
TRBJ2-2 TRBV5-1 CASSSTRQGGDTGELFF
TRBJ1-1 TRBV28 CASSRSTEAFF
TRBJ2-3 TRBV6-6 CASRPGTGSTDTQYF
TRBJ1-1 TRBV28 CASSSTTEAFF
TRBJ2-7 TRBV2 CASKDRGYEQYF
TRBJ1-3 TRBV10-3 CAIKAGQTSGNTIYF
TRBJ2-2 TRBV28 CASSLWTDTGELFF
TRBJ2-1 TRBV3-1/TRBV3-2 CASSQGGHRAHNEQFF
TRBJ2-7 TRBV20-1 CSARAMYEQYF
TRBJ1-6 TRBV6-5 CASSYSASANSPLHF
TRBJ2-7 TRBV5-1 CASSRDGTYEQYF
TRBJ2-7 TRBV2 CASREGLGYEQYF
TRBJ2-7 TRBV4-1 CASSLQVPPQYGLTYEQYF
TRBJ1-5 TRBV19 CASSITLDQPQHF
TRBJ2-7 TRBV6-1 CASSEAGGVYEQYF
TRBJ1-5 TRBV2 CASSDTGRSQPQHF
TRBJ1-5 TRBV3-1/TRBV3-2 CASGTISNQPQHF
TRBJ1-6 TRBV6-5 CASHRDSYNSPLHF
TRBJ2-3 TRBV5-8 CASSSRNVPDTQYF
TRBJ1-2 TRBV10-3 CAISPDSNYGYTF
TRBJ1-2 TRBV19 CASSSRGQGASGYTF
TRBJ2-7 TRBV5-4 CASSLSQGSYEQYF
TRBJ1-1 TRBV3-1/TRBV3-2 CASRGNTEAFF
TRBJ2-7 TRBV7-2 CASSLVRGVYEQYF
TRBJ2-7 TRBV3-1/TRBV3-2 CASSQTGYEQYF
TRBJ2-1 TRBV7-2 CASSSISPYNEQFF
TRBJ1-5 TRBV10-3 CAIAQGNQPQHF
TRBJ1-1 TRBV12-3/TRBV12-4 CASRQMNTEAFF
TRBJ2-7 TRBV20-1 CSASQLATPYEQYF
TRBJ1-2 TRBV11-2 CASSFPPPGLYGYTF
TRBJ1-4 TRBV28 CASGSSTATNEKLFF
TRBJ2-2 TRBV3-1/TRBV3-2 CASSPMRGTGELFF
TRBJ2-1 TRBV7-2 CASSLLPGGGGPYNEQFF
TRBJ1-4 TRBV2 CASSGADSEKLFF
TRBJ2-1 TRBV28 CASSLGYPLDNERFF
TRBJ2-7 TRBV27 CASSLRVVPRYEQYF
TRBJ2-1 TRBV7-2 CASSLFYEQFF
TRBJ2-7 TRBV3-1/TRBV3-2 CASSQVAVSSYEQYF
TRBJ2-6 TRBV10-2 CASSESGDRGEPNVLTF
TRBJ1-2 TRBV28 CASSSHGTFYGYTF
TRBJ2-4 TRBV5-1 CASSSAGNIQYF
TRBJ2-2 TRBV9 CASSVAGGGAAGELFF
TRBJ1-5 TRBV6-1 CASSEEVGAGFQPQHF
TRBJ1-2 TRBV7-2 CASSHGTGYGYTF
TRBJ2-3 TRBV18 CASSLPLGGGTDTQYF